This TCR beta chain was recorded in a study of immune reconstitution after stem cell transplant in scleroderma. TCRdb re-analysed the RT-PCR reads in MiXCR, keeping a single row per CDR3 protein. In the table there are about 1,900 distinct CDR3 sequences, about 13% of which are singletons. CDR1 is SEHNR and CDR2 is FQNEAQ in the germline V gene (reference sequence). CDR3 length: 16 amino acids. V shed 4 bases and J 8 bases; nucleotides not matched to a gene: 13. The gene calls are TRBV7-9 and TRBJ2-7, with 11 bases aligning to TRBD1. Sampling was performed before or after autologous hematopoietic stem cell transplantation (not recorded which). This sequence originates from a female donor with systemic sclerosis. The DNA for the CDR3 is TGTGCCAGCAGCTCCCCGTGGACAGGGGGCCTTGACAAGCAGTACTTC. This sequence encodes CASSSPWTGGLDKQYF.